Below are 32 T cell receptor beta chains sequenced from a single sample in a study of cytomegalovirus exposure and HLA in healthy donors (dated by TCRdb to 2016 to 2017). Library preparation used the immunoSEQ multiplex PCR assay. For the multiplex PCR, a mixture combining 60 forward primers for TCR Vbeta segments and 13 reverse primers for TCR Jbeta segments was used. This immuneACCESS table, as held by TCRdb, lists in-frame sequences with V and J called but not all clones. Of the missing ones, under half trace to an unresolved V gene in checked studies; the others have no known cause. Here the sample has some 170,000 clones; approximately 85% occur a single time. The ten largest clones represent roughly 10% of the sample. Material: PBMCs. The receptors were gathered from a man in his fifties or sixties in good health and CMV-seropositive.

The gene calls are TRBV30 and TRBJ1-2, with 7 bases matching TRBD1. Germline V lookup: CDR1 GTSNPN, CDR2 SVGIG (reference sequence). CDR3 length: 14 amino acids. The V and J ends lost 1 base and 5 bases, in that order; junction bases with no gene match: 7. The CDR3 coding sequence is TGTGCCTGGAGTGACGACAGGGAGCGGTATGGCTACACCTTC. Its translation: CAWSDDRERYGYTF. The entire variable domain, with the rest obtained from reference TRBV30 and TRBJ1-2, is as follows: SQTIHQWPATLVQPVGSPLSLECTVEGTSNPNLYWYRQAAGRGLQLLFYSVGIGQISSEVPQNLSASRPQDRQFILSSKKLLLSDSGFYLCAWSDDRERYGYTFGSGTRLTVV.

This clone occurred once. The rearrangement uses TRBV6-5 and TRBJ2-1; 9 bases align to TRBD2. The CDR3 has 15 amino acids. The junction had 9 bases not matched to a gene; V was cut back by 6 bases and J by 6 bases. CDR1 MNHEY and CDR2 SVGAGI come from the germline V gene. The CDR3 DNA is TGTGCCAGCAGAGGGAGCGGGGGGAAATTCAATGAGCAGTTCTTC. Residues: CASRGSGGKFNEQFF.

This chain uses TRBV29-1 with TRBJ1-3, with D unresolved. Trimming stripped 1 base from V and 0 bases from J, with 10 bases between. Per germline, CDR1 SQVTM and CDR2 ANQGSEA. The CDR3 has 15 amino acids. The CDR3 DNA follows: TGCAGCGTTGAAGGAGGCGCTGACTCTGGAAACACCATATATTTT. Its translation is CSVEGGADSGNTIYF. The whole variable domain, remainder taken from reference TRBV29-1 and TRBJ1-3, is SAVISQKPSRDICQRGTSLTIQCQVDSQVTMMFWYRQQPGQSLTLIATANQGSEATYESGFVIDKFPISRPNLTFSTLTVSNMSPEDSSIYLCSVEGGADSGNTIYFGEGSWLTVV.

The gene calls are TRBV7-2 and TRBJ2-2, with a weak D call TRBD1 (5 bases). Germline assignment: CDR1 SGHTA and CDR2 FQGNSA. Trimming removed 5 bases at V and 5 bases at J, with 12 bases between. This CDR3 has 14 amino acids. CDR3 in amino acids: CASSPGAATGELFF. The CDR3 DNA reads as TGTGCCAGCAGCCCTGGGGCGGCTACCGGGGAGCTGTTTTTT.

The genes are TRBV5-6 and TRBJ2-3; perhaps TRBD1 as D (5 bases). V was pared by 10 bases and J by 1 base, with 13 bases between. This CDR3 is 13 amino acids long. CDR1 is SGHDT, CDR2 YYEEEE, per germline. The CDR3 sequence: CAAGIRGTDTQYF. CDR3 DNA: TGTGCCGCAGGGATTAGAGGCACAGATACGCAGTATTTT.

The V call is TRBV21-1, the J call TRBJ2-5; the table's D call of TRBD1 was not tested on the DNA. TRBV21-1 is reported as a pseudogene. The CDR3 length is 13 residues. The CDR3 is CASSKVSRETQYF. As DNA, the CDR3 is TGTGCCAGCAGCAAAGTCTCCAGGGAGACCCAGTACTTC.

This clone was found once. The V call is TRBV19, the J call TRBJ1-6, with TRBD1 matching 10 bases. The CDR3 consists of 17 residues. V gave up 3 bases and J gave up 8 bases; unmatched junction bases: 10. In germline, CDR1 is LNHDA, CDR2 SQIVND (reference sequence). CDR3 region: CASSIRTGGTGDSPLHF. The CDR3 DNA reads TGTGCCAGTAGTATTAGGACAGGTGGGACAGGGGATTCACCCCTCCACTTT.

This clone has a handful of counts. The chain is built from TRBV28 and TRBJ2-7; 8 nucleotides match TRBD1. CDR1 is MDHEN, CDR2 SYDVKM, per germline. Trimming cost V 4 bases and J 1 base; bases outside gene matches: 6. The CDR3 consists of 15 residues. The CDR3 nucleotides are TGTGCCAGCAGTTACGGACAGGGACTTTCCTACGAGCAGTACTTC. It codes for CASSYGQGLSYEQYF.

This clone was seen only once. This chain's CDR3 is CASSQSFTDQPQHF. CDR3 in DNA: TGTGCCAGCAGCCAATCTTTCACGGATCAGCCCCAGCATTTT. V is TRBV16 and J is TRBJ1-5; D not resolved. The CDR3 spans 14 residues. Per germline, CDR1 KGHSY and CDR2 FQNENV. Deletions cut 0 bases from V and 5 bases from J, with 8 bases between.

This chain uses TRBV5-6 with TRBJ2-7; D perhaps matches TRBD2 (6 bases). V was cut by 0 bases and J by 5 bases, with 12 bases left in between. Germline V lookup: CDR1 SGHDT, CDR2 YYEEEE. CDR3 length: 14 residues. The DNA of the CDR3 is TGTGCCAGCAGCTTGGGGAGGGATCCCCACGAGCAGTACTTC. Translated, it gives CASSLGRDPHEQYF.

This clone was seen a handful of times. J is TRBJ1-6 and V is TRBV19; 7 positions agree with TRBD1. V shed 5 bases, J shed 5 bases, and the junction held 6 bases outside the gene matches. The CDR3 spans 15 residues. The germline CDR1 and CDR2 sequences are LNHDA and SQIVND (reference sequence). CDR3: CASSWSTGDNSPLHF. For the CDR3, the DNA is TGTGCCAGTAGTTGGTCAACAGGGGATAATTCACCCCTCCACTTT.

The V gene is TRBV9, the J gene TRBJ1-6, with a weak D call TRBD1 (6 bases). Germline lookup yields CDR1 SGDLS and CDR2 YYNGEE. The V end lost 0 bases, the J end lost 8 bases, and 12 bases lay between the germline ends. The CDR3 has 15 amino acids. The CDR3 region is CASSVEGVTDSPLHF. In nucleotides, the CDR3 is TGTGCCAGCAGCGTAGAGGGGGTGACGGATTCACCCCTCCACTTT.

The chain recombines TRBV11-3 with TRBJ2-1, with TRBD2 as a possible D gene (6 bases). Germline lookup yields CDR1 SGHNT and CDR2 YENEEA. The V end was cut by 2 bases, the J end by 2 bases, with 13 bases between. The CDR3 contains 16 residues. The CDR3 DNA reads TGTGCCAGCAGCTTAACGGGCGCGGGACCCTACAATGAGCAGTTCTTC. It encodes CASSLTGAGPYNEQFF.

The genes are TRBV27 and TRBJ1-5, with no clear D. Germline V gene lookup returns CDR1 MNHEY and CDR2 SMNVEV (reference sequence). This CDR3 has 14 residues. V was shortened by 6 bases and J by 4 bases, with 13 bases between the two germline ends. The CDR3 sequence is CASSYGEANQPQHF. As DNA, the CDR3 is TGTGCCAGCAGCTACGGGGAGGCGAATCAGCCCCAGCATTTT.

The chain couples TRBV4-3 to TRBJ2-6; 8 nucleotides agree with TRBD2. Germline loops: CDR1 LGHNA, CDR2 YSLEER. The CDR3 length is 18 residues. Trimming at V came to 5 bases and at J to 0 bases, leaving 9 bases not matched to a gene. The CDR3 DNA reads as TGCGCCAGCAGCTTTGGACTAGCCCTCACCTCTGGGGCCAACGTCCTGACTTTC. This gives the protein CASSFGLALTSGANVLTF.

Here the CDR3 DNA reads TGTGCCAGCAGCCCGCAGCGGACAGGGGCCCACGAGCAGTACTTC. As protein: CASSPQRTGAHEQYF. This chain joins TRBV28 and TRBJ2-7; 9 nucleotides align to TRBD1. Germline loops: CDR1 MDHEN, CDR2 SYDVKM. The V segment lost 6 bases and the J segment 5 bases; nucleotides outside the gene matches: 11. The CDR3 is 15 amino acids.

The chain joins TRBV7-9 to TRBJ2-1; the D is unclear. Germline-derived CDR1 and CDR2 are SEHNR and FQNEAQ (reference sequence). This CDR3 contains 13 residues. V was trimmed by 5 bases and J by 9 bases, leaving 14 bases between them. The CDR3 DNA follows: TGTGCCAGCAGCGCTCTTTCGAGGATTGAGCAGTTCTTC. This codes for CASSALSRIEQFF.

This chain joins TRBV15 and TRBJ1-4; D call uncertain. Germline-derived CDR1 and CDR2 are LNHNV and YYDKDF (reference sequence). V was cut by 2 bases and J by 8 bases, with 15 bases left in between. The CDR3 runs to 15 residues. CDR3 sequence: CATSRRTAEEEKLFF. The CDR3 coding sequence is TGTGCCACCAGCAGACGGACGGCGGAGGAGGAAAAACTGTTTTTT.

The rearrangement joins TRBV2 to TRBJ2-7; 10 bases are shared with TRBD1. V shed 6 bases, J shed 6 bases, and the junction held 8 bases outside the gene matches. Looked up from germline, CDR1 is SNHLY and CDR2 is FYNNEI. CDR3 length: 14 amino acids. The CDR3 loop reads CASSRDRGFAEQYF. As DNA, the CDR3 is TGTGCCAGCAGCCGGGACAGGGGTTTTGCCGAGCAGTACTTC.

This rearrangement joins TRBV11-2 to TRBJ2-3, with D possibly being TRBD2 (5 bases). Germline assignment: CDR1 SGHAT and CDR2 FQNNGV. This CDR3 is 13 amino acids long. V lost 5 bases and J 11 bases, leaving 17 bases between the germline ends. CDR3 nucleotides: TGTGCCAGCAGCCCAGGACTGGACCGACGGCAGTATTTT. Encoded protein: CASSPGLDRRQYF.

CDR3 coding DNA: TGTGCCAGCAGCTTGCAGGGGGCGCGCGGCTACACCTTC. Protein: CASSLQGARGYTF. The chain links TRBV7-2 to TRBJ1-2, with 8 nucleotides matching TRBD1. The V and J ends lost 3 bases and 8 bases, in that order; junction bases with no gene match: 5. This CDR3 spans 13 amino acids. Germline CDR1 is SGHTA and CDR2 is FQGNSA.

The chain is built from TRBV21-1 and TRBJ2-7; TRBD2 is the table's D call, not checked against the DNA. TRBV21-1 is marked as a pseudogene. The CDR3 loop spans 14 amino acids. The CDR3 nucleotides are TGTGCCAGCAGCAGGGTTAGCTTCGACTACGAGCAGTACTTC. Its translation is CASSRVSFDYEQYF.

The rearrangement uses TRBV29-1 and TRBJ1-2; D may be TRBD1 (5 bases). The length of the CDR3 is 13 residues. Germline CDR1 and CDR2: SQVTM and ANQGSEA. Trimming pared 0 bases from V and 8 bases from J, leaving 13 bases between. The CDR3 bases are TGCAGCGTTGAAGATCCTGGGGCGCGAGGCTACACCTTC. This encodes CSVEDPGARGYTF. The entire variable domain, with the rest obtained from reference TRBV29-1 and TRBJ1-2, is as follows: SAVISQKPSRDICQRGTSLTIQCQVDSQVTMMFWYRQQPGQSLTLIATANQGSEATYESGFVIDKFPISRPNLTFSTLTVSNMSPEDSSIYLCSVEDPGARGYTFGSGTRLTVV.

The genes are TRBV19 and TRBJ2-7; TRBD2 matches at 8 bases. Germline assignment: CDR1 LNHDA and CDR2 SQIVND (reference sequence). V was clipped by 3 bases and J by 2 bases; unmatched bases: 6. CDR3 length: 15 amino acids. CDR3 nucleotide sequence: TGTGCCAGTAGTATCTCAAATAGCGGGGCCTACGAGCAGTACTTC. It translates to CASSISNSGAYEQYF.

The J gene is TRBJ1-4, the V gene TRBV7-3; D not resolved. This CDR3 contains 15 residues. Trimming cost V 3 bases and J 7 bases, with 15 bases left between them. Germline V gene lookup returns CDR1 SGHTA and CDR2 FQGTGA. The CDR3 loop reads CASSFSEVKTEKLFF. The CDR3 region has the DNA TGTGCCAGCAGCTTTTCTGAGGTTAAGACTGAAAAACTGTTTTTT.

The rearrangement links TRBV6-5 to TRBJ1-5; D unresolved. This CDR3 comprises 14 residues. Germline V lookup: CDR1 MNHEY, CDR2 SVGAGI. V shed 6 bases and J shed 3 bases, with 12 bases lying between them. CDR3: CASRPDINNQPQHF. DNA of the CDR3: TGTGCCAGCAGACCCGACATTAACAATCAGCCCCAGCATTTT.

This chain joins TRBV28 and TRBJ1-2; possibly TRBD1 for D (5 bases). The CDR3 extends over 14 amino acids. V lost 5 bases, J lost 5 bases, and 15 bases lay in between. Germline CDR1 MDHEN, CDR2 SYDVKM. The DNA for the CDR3 is TGTGCCAGCAGTACCCGACAGCCCCTATATGGCTACACCTTC. Amino acids: CASSTRQPLYGYTF.

This chain uses TRBV28 with TRBJ2-5, with a possible D match to TRBD1 (6 bases). The J call may be faulty, since TRBJ2-7 better matches the DNA end. Germline-derived CDR1 and CDR2 are MDHEN and SYDVKM. CDR3 size: 12 residues. The CDR3 here is CGTAGPTYEQYF. The CDR3, as DNA: TGTGGGACAGCTGGCCCCACCTACGAGCAGTACTTC.

This chain connects TRBV29-1 to TRBJ1-5, with a weak D call TRBD1 (5 bases). The germline V and J ends were trimmed by 6 bases and 3 bases, with 15 bases remaining between them. The CDR3 has 14 amino acids. CDR1 is SQVTM and CDR2 is ANQGSEA in the germline V gene. This chain's CDR3 is CSVGGVSDNQPQHF. The DNA of the CDR3 is TGCAGCGTGGGGGGTGTGAGTGACAATCAGCCCCAGCATTTT.

The chain has TRBV5-1 and TRBJ2-2; D might be TRBD2 (5 bases). Per germline, CDR1 SGHRS and CDR2 YFSETQ. The CDR3 has 17 residues. Trimming removed 0 bases from V and 4 bases from J, with 16 bases in between. The CDR3: CASSLGESSRVTGELFF. In DNA form, the CDR3 reads TGCGCCAGCAGCTTGGGGGAGTCCTCGAGGGTCACCGGGGAGCTGTTTTTT.

The rearrangement joins TRBV30 to TRBJ1-5; TRBD1 agrees at 8 bases. CDR1 and CDR2 from the germline V gene are GTSNPN and SVGIG (reference sequence). The CDR3 loop spans 14 amino acids. J gave up 6 bases and V 2 bases, and 6 bases lay outside the gene matches. The CDR3 coding sequence is TGTGCCTGGAGTCAGGGGGCGCTCAGTCAGCCCCAGCATTTT. Translating gives CAWSQGALSQPQHF. Full variable domain (rest looked up from reference TRBV30 and TRBJ1-5): SQTIHQWPATLVQPVGSPLSLECTVEGTSNPNLYWYRQAAGRGLQLLFYSVGIGQISSEVPQNLSASRPQDRQFILSSKKLLLSDSGFYLCAWSQGALSQPQHFGDGTRLSIL.

The rearrangement uses TRBV27 and TRBJ2-7, with 11 bases matching TRBD1. Trimming took 3 bases from V and 6 from J; bases not matched to a gene: 7. The germline CDR1 and CDR2 sequences are MNHEY and SMNVEV (reference sequence). This CDR3 is built from 15 residues. CDR3 amino acids: CASSFLGTGGGEQYF. Here the CDR3 DNA reads TGTGCCAGCAGTTTTCTGGGGACAGGGGGTGGCGAGCAGTACTTC.